This TCR beta chain was documented in a study of naive and memory T cell subsets. Study outcomes and limitations: In CD4 and CD8 cells, diversity dropped from naive through EMRA. Over 90% of naive TCR sequences appeared only once, unlike memory subsets. TCR abundance followed a power law differing between naive and memory subsets. Especially in CD8 cells, naive repertoires contained a few larger clonotypes, possibly CD45RA-re-expressing memory cells.

CD4+ T cell IFNgamma after overnight CMV lysate exposure gave donor CMV status. Notes on this clonotype: Its cognate antigen is unknown.

Per germline, CDR1 MNHEY and CDR2 SVGAGI. Trimming stripped 5 bases from V and 4 bases from J, with 12 bases between. This CDR3 has 14 amino acids. Both TRBC1 and TRBC2 were covered by a beta constant-region primer of two equimolar oligonucleotides. The ligated cDNA underwent four PCR rounds using SP2 and nested alpha and beta constant-region primers. In TCRdb, the UMI-ligation and nested PCR reads were re-called with MiXCR into one record per CDR3 protein. The profile shows more than 95,000 distinct CDR3 sequences, approximately 15% of them singletons. Sequenced sample: naive CD8+ T cells from blood. V usage is TRBV6-5 and J usage is TRBJ2-1; tentatively, D is TRBD1 or TRBD2 (5 bases each). The TCR originated in a human donor in good health. CDR3: CASSPGTEYNEQFF. In DNA, the CDR3 is TGTGCCAGCAGTCCCGGGACGGAGTACAATGAGCAGTTCTTC.